Described below is a single T cell receptor (beta chain) sequence and its context. The data stem from a study of blood T cell repertoires in COVID-19. Here immunoSEQ multiplex PCR was the method, and the copy in TCRdb shows in-frame clones only, minus some. In the table there are 150,000 to 200,000 clones, 80% to 85% of which are singletons. The CDR3 consists of 16 residues. V was pared by 1 base and J by 2 bases, with 14 bases between. CDR1 is MDHEN, CDR2 SYDVKM, per germline. Source material: peripheral blood. The rearrangement links TRBV28 to TRBJ1-1; D perhaps matches TRBD1 (5 bases). This TCR was sampled from a woman in her forties with COVID-19, enrolled during active disease. CDR3 loop: CASSLSTGLINTEAFF. In DNA form, the CDR3 reads TGTGCCAGCAGTTTATCTACGGGACTTATAAACACTGAAGCTTTCTTT. Full variable domain (missing parts from reference TRBV28 and TRBJ1-1): DVKVTQSSRYLVKRTGEKVFLECVQDMDHENMFWYRQDPGLGLRLIYFSYDVKMKEKGDIPEGYSVSREKKERFSLILESASTNQTSMYLCASSLSTGLINTEAFFGQGTRLTVV.